The T cell receptor (beta chain) under discussion was sequenced for a study of CD8 T cells in Susac syndrome. Worth noting for this clonotype: Its ends do not fully match the called genes, so a read error is possible.

A quantity of about 0.5 to 1 ug RNA underwent reverse transcription using random hexamers. Each CDR3 protein gets one entry after TCRdb re-called the immunoSEQ multiplex PCR reads with MiXCR. The sample gives 50,000 or so distinct CDR3 sequences, about 92% of which show up once; around 0.38% is in the top ten. The CDR3 is 11 amino acids. CDR1 LNHDA and CDR2 SQIVND come from the germline V gene (reference sequence). Material: CD8+ T cells from PBMCs. This receptor was taken from a human donor in good health. The V and J genes are TRBV19 and TRBJ2-1; no clear D. The DNA of the CDR3 is TGTGCCAGTAGCGGGTTTCTTGAGCAGCTCTTC. Protein: CASSGFLEQLF.